Below, 17 T cell receptor beta chains from the same sample are listed, as sequenced in a study of shared clonotypes between healthy human individuals. Assay used: immunoSEQ multiplex PCR; TCRdb lists only in-frame clones, some missing. The sample contains 2 million to 2.5 million clones, 85% to 95% of which appear only once. Sequenced: naive CD4+ T cells from PBMCs. The subset: CD45RA+ positively selected. These receptors were obtained from a young man in good health. Some clones in this sample may be carry-over from other donors' samples.

This chain's CDR3 is CASSLGAESYEQYF. In DNA, the CDR3 is TGTGCCAGCAGTTTAGGAGCGGAATCCTACGAGCAGTACTTC. V and J are TRBV27 and TRBJ2-7, with D perhaps matching TRBD2 (5 bases). CDR1 is MNHEY, CDR2 SMNVEV, per germline (reference sequence). The CDR3 sequence is 14 residues long. Trimming removed 2 bases from V and 1 base from J, with 9 bases in between.

This chain connects TRBV27 to TRBJ1-4; TRBD1 might be the D (6 bases). The V end was cut by 4 bases, the J end by 4 bases, with 13 bases between. The CDR3 has 15 amino acids. Per germline, CDR1 MNHEY and CDR2 SMNVEV (reference sequence). The CDR3 reads CASSWGLGVNEKLFF. For the CDR3, the DNA is TGTGCCAGCAGTTGGGGGCTGGGAGTTAATGAAAAACTGTTTTTT.

The chain carries TRBV27 and TRBJ1-2; D is undetermined. V was clipped by 6 bases and J by 7 bases, with 12 bases between them. Germline-derived CDR1 and CDR2 are MNHEY and SMNVEV (reference sequence). CDR3 length: 12 amino acids. The CDR3, as DNA: TGTGCCAGCAGAGAAGGGTGGTCTGGCTACACCTTC. Encoded protein: CASREGWSGYTF.

The chain has TRBV2 and TRBJ2-5, with TRBD2 as a possible D gene (6 bases). This CDR3 spans 12 amino acids. Between the trimmed V and J ends, which lost 10 bases and 5 bases, there was a span of 14 bases. Germline assignment: CDR1 SNHLY and CDR2 FYNNEI. CDR3 in DNA: TGTGCCACGCGGGACGGCGGGGAGACCCAGTACTTC. It is translated as CATRDGGETQYF.

This chain uses TRBV2 with TRBJ2-5, with 8 bases lining up with TRBD2. The CDR3 length is 14 residues. Germline CDR1 reads SNHLY; CDR2 reads FYNNEI. With 11 bases clipped from V and 3 bases from J, the junction kept 11 bases outside the gene matches. The CDR3 DNA reads as TGTGCCCGGGAGGGAGCCTCCCCCGAAGAGACCCAGTACTTC. Its protein is CAREGASPEETQYF.

The rearrangement uses TRBV27 and TRBJ2-2, with TRBD1 as a possible D gene (6 bases). The CDR3 has 17 residues. CDR1 and CDR2 from the germline V gene are MNHEY and SMNVEV (reference sequence). Deletions cut 5 bases from V and 0 bases from J, with 16 bases between. CDR3 region: CASSPIATGTNTGELFF. As DNA, the CDR3 is TGTGCCAGCAGTCCGATCGCTACAGGGACGAACACCGGGGAGCTGTTTTTT.

This chain connects TRBV7-2 to TRBJ1-1; D unclear. The germline CDR1 and CDR2 sequences are SGHTA and FQGNSA. V was pared by 5 bases and J by 4 bases, with 17 bases between. This CDR3 comprises 15 residues. This CDR3 is CASSPKPILSTEAFF. The CDR3 bases are TGTGCCAGCAGCCCCAAACCCATCTTGAGCACTGAAGCTTTCTTT.

The chain has TRBV7-2 and TRBJ1-4; D not certain. This CDR3 has 14 amino acids. Germline lookup yields CDR1 SGHTA and CDR2 FQGNSA. The V end was cut by 1 base, the J end by 8 bases, with 11 bases between. The CDR3 region has the DNA TGTGCCAGCAGCTTAGGGTTGGGAGAGGAAAAACTGTTTTTT. Translated: CASSLGLGEEKLFF.

The J gene is TRBJ2-1, the V gene TRBV18; D possibly uses TRBD1 or TRBD2 (5 bases each). This CDR3 contains 13 residues. In germline, CDR1 is KGHSH, CDR2 LQKENI. Trimming took off 5 bases at V and 9 bases at J, with 14 bases between the two ends. The chain's CDR3 is CASSAAEGTEQFF. DNA of the CDR3: TGTGCCAGCTCAGCCGCGGAAGGGACTGAGCAGTTCTTC.

CDR3 sequence (DNA): TGTGCCACACGACTGCGGGACGGCTCAAATGAAAAACTGTTTTTT. Protein sequence: CATRLRDGSNEKLFF. The rearrangement uses TRBV6-6 and TRBJ1-4; possible D gene TRBD1, 5 bases. Looked up from germline, CDR1 is MNHNY and CDR2 is SVGAGI (reference sequence). The V end lost 10 bases, the J end lost 5 bases, and 20 bases lay between the germline ends. The CDR3 contains 15 residues.

The V and J genes are TRBV29-1 and TRBJ1-1, with D perhaps TRBD1 (6 bases). Germline-derived CDR1 and CDR2 are SQVTM and ANQGSEA. V was shortened by 6 bases and J by 0 bases, with 11 bases between the two germline ends. The CDR3 has 13 residues. The CDR3 reads CSVSGGMNTEAFF. The CDR3 nucleotides read TGCAGCGTGAGCGGGGGCATGAACACTGAAGCTTTCTTT.

Concerning this clone itself: The sample holds other DNA sequences that translate to the same CDR3. V gene TRBV9 combines with J gene TRBJ1-1; D is perhaps TRBD1 (5 bases). Germline values: CDR1 SGDLS, CDR2 YYNGEE. V dropped 3 bases and J dropped 2 bases, with 8 bases sitting between them. CDR3 length: 13 residues. DNA for the CDR3: TGTGCCAGCAGCGCGACAGCCAACACTGAAGCTTTCTTT. Its protein product is CASSATANTEAFF.

The chain uses TRBV10-3 and TRBJ1-4; 8 bases are a match to TRBD1. J gave up 5 bases and V 6 bases, and 2 bases lay outside the gene matches. Germline V gene lookup returns CDR1 ENHRY and CDR2 SYGVKD. CDR3 length: 13 amino acids. CDR3 coding DNA: TGTGCCATCAGGGACAGGGCAAATGAAAAACTGTTTTTT. It specifies CAIRDRANEKLFF.

The chain carries TRBV2 and TRBJ2-3; 7 bases are shared with TRBD1. The CDR3 contains 14 residues. Trimming took 6 bases from V and 0 from J; bases not matched to a gene: 3. Germline CDR1 is SNHLY and CDR2 is FYNNEI. The DNA of the CDR3 is TGTGCCAGCAGGTTCAGGGGGAGCACAGATACGCAGTATTTT. This sequence encodes CASRFRGSTDTQYF.

Comments on this clone: Different DNA sequences within this sample yield the same CDR3. The chain combines TRBV4-3 with TRBJ1-2; 7 bases are shared with TRBD1. CDR3 length: 15 residues. Losses at the gene ends were 0 bases for V and 4 bases for J; bases not matched to a gene: 5. The V gene's germline CDR1 is LGHNA and CDR2 YSLEER. CDR3 loop: CASSQDPQGFYGYTF. DNA of the CDR3: TGCGCCAGCAGCCAAGATCCACAGGGGTTCTATGGCTACACCTTC.

The V call is TRBV4-2, the J call TRBJ2-6; D remains ambiguous. V lost 0 bases and J lost 0, with 9 bases in between. CDR1 is LGHNA and CDR2 is YNFKEQ in the germline V gene. The length of the CDR3 is 17 residues. CDR3: CASSQENTDSGANVLTF. The CDR3 region has the DNA TGTGCCAGCAGCCAAGAGAACACCGACTCTGGGGCCAACGTCCTGACTTTC.

The rearrangement joins TRBV28 to TRBJ1-5; 7 nucleotides line up with TRBD1. The CDR3 has 13 residues. V lost 9 bases to trimming and J lost 7 bases; unmatched junction nucleotides: 9. Germline CDR1 reads MDHEN; CDR2 reads SYDVKM. This CDR3 is CASKTAGGQPQHF. Here the CDR3 DNA reads TGTGCCAGTAAAACGGCAGGGGGACAGCCCCAGCATTTT.